One and the same sample provided the 4 T cell receptor beta chains below, sequenced in a study of regulatory T cells in long-lasting Graves disease. Time point noted: newly diagnosed GD, antithyroid drugs for less than 3 months. With RNA extracted from PBMCs as input, the TCR library was made. Libraries of TCR beta came from iRepertoire HTBI primers plus Arm-PCR of CDR3 regions. TCRdb fed the multiplex PCR reads into MiXCR, producing one record per CDR3 protein. The table has roughly 510,000 distinct CDR3 sequences, about 15% seen once. These data are also associated with another study on T cells in Graves' hyperthyroidism and ophthalmopathy.

The material was peripheral blood mononuclear cells (PBMCs), obtained at new diagnosis, from a patient treated with antithyroid drugs. These TCRs come from a man aged 18 to 30 with Graves disease.

The rearrangement uses TRBV30 and TRBJ2-1; 12 bases map to TRBD2. J was trimmed by 9 bases and V by 5 bases; bases with no gene match: 14. The CDR3 totals 16 residues. Germline V gives CDR1 GTSNPN, CDR2 SVGIG (reference sequence). This CDR3 reads CAWASGRAASESEQFF. The DNA of the CDR3 is TGTGCCTGGGCTAGCGGGAGGGCCGCGTCAGAGAGTGAGCAGTTCTTC.

The V and J genes are TRBV7-3 and TRBJ2-7; possibly TRBD1 or TRBD2 for D (6 bases each). V dropped 6 bases and J dropped 1 base, with 16 bases sitting between them. CDR3 length: 15 residues. The V gene's germline CDR1 is SGHTA and CDR2 FQGTGA. The DNA for the CDR3 is TGTGCCAGCAGTGGACTACAGGGTGCGTCCTACGAGCAGTACTTC. This codes for CASSGLQGASYEQYF.

The chain couples TRBV9 to TRBJ1-2; no reliable D call. Germline V gene data show CDR1 as SGDLS and CDR2 as YYNGEE. The CDR3 covers 12 residues. The V and J ends lost 2 bases and 5 bases respectively, with 7 bases between them. The CDR3 nucleotides are TGTGCCAGCAGCGTCACGGAATATGGCTACACCTTC. It translates to CASSVTEYGYTF.

J is TRBJ2-2 and V is TRBV19; unclear D gene. CDR1 and CDR2 (germline): LNHDA, SQIVND (reference sequence). The ends were cut back, 3 bases at V and 1 base at J, with 6 bases in the middle. The CDR3 has 14 amino acids. CDR3 loop: CASSMKLNTGELFF. The CDR3 nucleotides read TGTGCCAGTAGTATGAAGCTGAACACCGGGGAGCTGTTTTTT.